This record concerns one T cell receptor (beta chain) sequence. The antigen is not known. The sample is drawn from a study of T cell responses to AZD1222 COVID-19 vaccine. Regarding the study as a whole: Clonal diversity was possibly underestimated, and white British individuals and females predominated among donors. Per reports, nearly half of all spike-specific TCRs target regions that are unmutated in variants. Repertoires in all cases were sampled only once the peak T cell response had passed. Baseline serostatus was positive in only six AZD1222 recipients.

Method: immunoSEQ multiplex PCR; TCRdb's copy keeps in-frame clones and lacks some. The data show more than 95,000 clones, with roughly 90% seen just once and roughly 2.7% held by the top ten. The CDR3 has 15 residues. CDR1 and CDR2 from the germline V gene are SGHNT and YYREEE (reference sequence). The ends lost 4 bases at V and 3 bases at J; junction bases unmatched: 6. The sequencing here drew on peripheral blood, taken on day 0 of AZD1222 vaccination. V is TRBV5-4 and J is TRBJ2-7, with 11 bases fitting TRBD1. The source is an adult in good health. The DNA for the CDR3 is TGTGCCAGCAGCGGGTTCGGGACAGGGGGCTACGAGCAGTACTTC. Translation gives CASSGFGTGGYEQYF.